A single sample gave rise to the 23 T cell receptor beta chains below, sequenced in a study of cytomegalovirus exposure and HLA in healthy donors. Clones were sequenced by immunoSEQ multiplex PCR, and TCRdb holds only the in-frame ones, with some missing. The profile shows around 220,000 clones, 80% to 85% of them singletons. Sequenced sample: PBMCs. These receptor sequences come from a woman in her twenties or thirties in good health and CMV-seropositive.

In its sample, this clone was seen a few times. The J gene is TRBJ1-2, the V gene TRBV19; D is unresolved. The ends were cut back, 5 bases at V and 1 base at J, with 5 bases in the middle. Germline CDR1 is LNHDA and CDR2 is SQIVND (reference sequence). The CDR3 extends over 12 amino acids. The CDR3 reads CASSLDNYGYTF. The CDR3 DNA is TGTGCCAGTAGTTTGGATAACTATGGCTACACCTTC.

V and J are TRBV11-2 and TRBJ1-2; 7 bases align to TRBD1. With V trimmed by 6 bases and J by 6 bases, 13 bases remained unmatched. Germline V gene data show CDR1 as SGHAT and CDR2 as FQNNGV. The CDR3 spans 15 residues. In DNA, the CDR3 is TGTGCCAGCAGGACGGTAGGCAAACAGGGGCATGGCTACACCTTC. Translation gives CASRTVGKQGHGYTF.

Note on this clone: Other DNA sequences from this sample encode an identical CDR3 as well. The rearrangement uses TRBV7-9 and TRBJ2-7; D perhaps matches TRBD2 (7 bases). V shed 1 base and J shed 4 bases, with 11 bases lying between them. Per the germline V gene, CDR1 is SEHNR and CDR2 is FQNEAQ (reference sequence). This CDR3 region has 14 residues. In DNA, the CDR3 is TGTGCCAGCAGCTTAGGCAGCGGGACATACGAGCAGTACTTC. It is translated as CASSLGSGTYEQYF.

V and J are TRBV30 and TRBJ2-3; TRBD2 agrees at 12 bases. Per the germline V gene, CDR1 is GTSNPN and CDR2 is SVGIG (reference sequence). CDR3 length: 17 residues. V trimming: 4 bases; J trimming: 9 bases; junction bases outside the gene matches: 17. The CDR3 region is CAWKGLAGKSSPGTQYF. DNA for the CDR3: TGTGCCTGGAAGGGACTAGCGGGTAAATCCTCCCCCGGAACGCAGTATTTT.

The rearrangement uses TRBV6-5 and TRBJ1-5; perhaps TRBD1 as D (5 bases). The CDR3 has 15 amino acids. The V end was cut by 5 bases, the J end by 3 bases, with 14 bases between. The germline gives CDR1 MNHEY, CDR2 SVGAGI. The chain's CDR3 is CASSTVRAVNQPQHF. The CDR3 DNA reads TGTGCCAGCAGTACCGTCAGGGCGGTCAATCAGCCCCAGCATTTT.

V usage is TRBV20-1 and J usage is TRBJ1-2; D call uncertain. Germline-derived CDR1 and CDR2 are DFQATT and SNEGSKA (reference sequence). The ends were cut back, 1 base at V and 8 bases at J, with 8 bases in the middle. The CDR3 has 11 amino acids. The CDR3 DNA is TGCAGTGCTAGAGTCTCTTGGGGCTACACCTTC. Translated: CSARVSWGYTF.

The V gene is TRBV29-1, the J gene TRBJ2-1, with a weak D call TRBD2 (5 bases). The CDR3 consists of 13 residues. The germline gives CDR1 SQVTM, CDR2 ANQGSEA. V lost 5 bases and J 10 bases, leaving 18 bases between the germline ends. The DNA for the CDR3 is TGCAGCGTTCAAAGCGGAGGCCGTGGGGAGCAGTTCTTC. Protein product: CSVQSGGRGEQFF.

The rearrangement joins TRBV18 to TRBJ1-1; D is unclear. CDR1 is KGHSH, CDR2 LQKENI, per germline. CDR3 length: 12 amino acids. V was cut by 4 bases and J by 8 bases, with 11 bases left in between. The CDR3 DNA follows: TGTGCCAGCTCACAGAGAGGCGGCGAAGCTTTCTTT. Its translation is CASSQRGGEAFF.

V usage is TRBV28 and J usage is TRBJ2-1; no reliable D call. The CDR3 contains 17 residues. Deletions cut 2 bases from V and 0 bases from J, with 14 bases between. In germline, CDR1 is MDHEN, CDR2 SYDVKM. The CDR3 here is CASSLRGRVDSYNEQFF. CDR3 DNA: TGTGCCAGCAGTTTAAGAGGAAGGGTAGACTCCTACAATGAGCAGTTCTTC.

CDR3 nucleotide sequence: TGTGCCAGCAGCTTAAATCCAGGGCAAACTGGGGCCAACGTCCTGACTTTC. This gives the protein CASSLNPGQTGANVLTF. The rearrangement uses TRBV7-3 and TRBJ2-6; tentatively, D is TRBD1 (5 bases). The germline V gene has CDR1 SGHTA and CDR2 FQGTGA. Trimming removed 1 base from V and 2 bases from J, with 12 bases in between. The CDR3 is made up of 17 amino acids. Using reference TRBV7-3 and TRBJ2-6 for the parts outside the CDR3, the full variable domain is GAGVSQTPSNKVTEKGKYVELRCDPISGHTALYWYRQSLGQGPEFLIYFQGTGAADDSGLPNDRFFAVRPEGSVSTLKIQRTERGDSAVYLCASSLNPGQTGANVLTFGAGSRLTVL.

The chain employs TRBV27 and TRBJ1-2; 9 bases match TRBD1. CDR1 is MNHEY and CDR2 is SMNVEV in the germline V gene (reference sequence). With V trimmed by 8 bases and J by 6 bases, 10 bases remained unmatched. The CDR3 contains 14 residues. CDR3 sequence: CASGPGQGTNGYTF. DNA of the CDR3: TGTGCCAGCGGACCCGGACAGGGGACGAATGGCTACACCTTC.

The chain combines TRBV19 with TRBJ1-5; D unresolved. With 1 base removed from V and 9 bases from J, the gap between germline ends came to 10 bases. There are 13 residues in the CDR3. Germline assignment: CDR1 LNHDA and CDR2 SQIVND (reference sequence). Here the CDR3 reads CASSIGGVSPQHF. CDR3 coding DNA: TGTGCCAGTAGTATAGGCGGGGTATCGCCCCAGCATTTT.

A few counts support this clone. The rearrangement links TRBV15 to TRBJ2-7; D might be TRBD2 (6 bases). Trimming took off 0 bases at V and 0 bases at J, with 9 bases between the two ends. This CDR3 comprises 15 residues. Per the germline V gene, CDR1 is LNHNV and CDR2 is YYDKDF (reference sequence). CDR3 sequence: CATSRDLRGSYEQYF. The CDR3 DNA sequence: TGTGCCACCAGCAGAGATTTGCGGGGCTCCTACGAGCAGTACTTC.

The chain links TRBV7-6 to TRBJ2-5; D not certain. CDR1 is SGHVS and CDR2 is FNYEAQ in the germline V gene. The CDR3 consists of 11 residues. V lost 5 bases and J 4 bases, leaving 5 bases between the germline ends. The CDR3 is CASSARETQYF. The CDR3 coding sequence is TGTGCCAGCAGCGCAAGAGAGACCCAGTACTTC.

V is TRBV4-3 and J is TRBJ1-2, with D unresolved. V was pared by 1 base and J by 8 bases, with 8 bases between. This CDR3 has 12 residues. The V gene's germline CDR1 is LGHNA and CDR2 YSLEER. CDR3 nucleotide sequence: TGCGCCAGCAGCCAAGTGAATGGGGGCTACACCTTC. Its translation: CASSQVNGGYTF.

The chain employs TRBV7-6 and TRBJ2-2; D gene ambiguous. CDR3 size: 16 residues. Germline V gives CDR1 SGHVS, CDR2 FNYEAQ. Trimming left V 5 bases short and J 5 bases short, with 18 bases between. CDR3 sequence (DNA): TGTGCCAGCAGCCGTCTTTCTTTTCAGTCGACCGGGGAGCTGTTTTTT. This translates into CASSRLSFQSTGELFF. The complete variable domain, with remaining parts taken from reference TRBV7-6 and TRBJ2-2, reads GAGVSQSPRYKVTKRGQDVALRCDPISGHVSLYWYRQALGQGPEFLTYFNYEAQQDKSGLPNDRFSAERPEGSISTLTIQRTEQRDSAMYRCASSRLSFQSTGELFFGEGSRLTVL.

The gene calls are TRBV2 and TRBJ2-1, with D uncertain. The CDR3 sequence is 11 residues long. Germline V lookup: CDR1 SNHLY, CDR2 FYNNEI. V lost 7 bases, J lost 8 bases, and 9 bases lay in between. Here the CDR3 DNA reads TGTGCCAGCACCCTGGCCGATGAGCAGTTCTTC. It encodes CASTLADEQFF.

The chain has TRBV7-3 and TRBJ2-5, with a weak D call TRBD2 (7 bases). V was shortened by 6 bases and J by 9 bases, with 20 bases between the two germline ends. CDR3 size: 14 residues. The V gene's germline CDR1 is SGHTA and CDR2 FQGTGA. CDR3 region: CASSLDGQGRAQYF. The CDR3 region has the DNA TGTGCCAGCAGTTTAGATGGGCAGGGGAGGGCCCAGTACTTC.

This sequence joins TRBV19 and TRBJ2-2; D possibly corresponds to TRBD1 (5 bases). The germline CDR1 and CDR2 sequences are LNHDA and SQIVND (reference sequence). V was clipped by 6 bases and J by 4 bases, with 15 bases between them. The CDR3 runs to 15 residues. The CDR3 region has the DNA TGTGCCAGTAGGATTTGGCAGGGCGGCACCGGGGAGCTGTTTTTT. Its translation: CASRIWQGGTGELFF.

This rearrangement joins TRBV4-3 to TRBJ2-3; 13 bases align to TRBD2. Germline-derived CDR1 and CDR2 are LGHNA and YSLEER. This CDR3 comprises 16 residues. V was clipped by 3 bases and J by 6 bases; unmatched bases: 6. For the CDR3, the DNA is TGCGCCAGCAGCCAGGGGGGACTAGCGGGGCGGGATACGCAGTATTTT. Its translation is CASSQGGLAGRDTQYF.

The chain couples TRBV11-2 to TRBJ2-3; D unresolved. The CDR3 has 18 residues. The V end lost 4 bases, the J end lost 0 bases, and 20 bases lay between the germline ends. Looked up from germline, CDR1 is SGHAT and CDR2 is FQNNGV. In DNA, the CDR3 is TGTGCCAGCAGCTCGGTCGCGGCGGCTAATCCTAGCACAGATACGCAGTATTTT. Residues: CASSSVAAANPSTDTQYF.

The chain uses TRBV2 and TRBJ2-1, with 12 bases that match TRBD2. Germline V gives CDR1 SNHLY, CDR2 FYNNEI. This CDR3 has 20 amino acids. With V trimmed by 8 bases and J by 0 bases, 17 bases remained unmatched. The CDR3 DNA sequence: TGTGCCAGCTACGGGACCTCTAGCGGGAGGGCTAGGAGCTCCTACAATGAGCAGTTCTTC. As protein: CASYGTSSGRARSSYNEQFF.

The V gene is TRBV19, the J gene TRBJ1-2, with 7 bases aligning to TRBD1. This CDR3 has 12 residues. V lost 8 bases to trimming and J lost 4 bases; unmatched junction nucleotides: 4. Germline lookup yields CDR1 LNHDA and CDR2 SQIVND (reference sequence). The CDR3 reads CASWTGGYGYTF. CDR3 bases: TGTGCCAGTTGGACAGGAGGCTATGGCTACACCTTC.